This T cell receptor (beta chain) was sequenced during a study of cytomegalovirus exposure and HLA in healthy donors. Study-level points and caveats: Rarity characterized most TCR sequences, yet some public TCRs appeared in many donors.

This CDR3 contains 14 residues. The V segment lost 0 bases and the J segment 7 bases; nucleotides outside the gene matches: 5. Germline CDR1 is SEHNR and CDR2 is FQNEAQ (reference sequence). As for this clone: Its cognate antigen is unknown.

Researchers ran the PCR with 60 Vbeta and 13 Jbeta primers. TCRdb keeps only in-frame clones here, not all; method: immunoSEQ multiplex PCR. The sample carries under 200,000 clones, roughly 85% recorded once. Sequenced input: PBMCs. This clonotype originated in a man aged 50 to 60 in good health and CMV-seropositive. The gene calls are TRBV7-9 and TRBJ1-2; TRBD1 matches at 7 bases. This chain's CDR3 is CASSLAGGQSGYTF. As DNA, the CDR3 is TGTGCCAGCAGCTTAGCGGGGGGACAGAGTGGCTACACCTTC.